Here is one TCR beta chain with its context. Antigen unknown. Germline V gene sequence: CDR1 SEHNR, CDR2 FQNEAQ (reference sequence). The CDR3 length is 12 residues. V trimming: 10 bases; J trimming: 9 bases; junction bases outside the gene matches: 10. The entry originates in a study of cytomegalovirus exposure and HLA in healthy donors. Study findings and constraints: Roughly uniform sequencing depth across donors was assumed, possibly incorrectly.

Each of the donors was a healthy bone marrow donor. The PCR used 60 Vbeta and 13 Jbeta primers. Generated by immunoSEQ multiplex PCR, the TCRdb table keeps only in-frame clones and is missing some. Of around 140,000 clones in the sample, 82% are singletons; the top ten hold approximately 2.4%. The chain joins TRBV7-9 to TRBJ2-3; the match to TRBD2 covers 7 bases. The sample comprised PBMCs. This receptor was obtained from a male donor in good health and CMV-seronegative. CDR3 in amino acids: CATTRMGGTQYF. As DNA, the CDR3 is TGTGCCACCACACGTATGGGAGGGACGCAGTATTTT.